This TCR beta chain came from a study of a mutant IDH1 vaccine in newly diagnosed glioma. Study in general: The study gave patients eight vaccinations in weeks 1, 3, 5, 7, 11, 15, 19, 23. Treated patients were about 60% male, around 38% female, mean age about 41 years. Study findings and constraints: Vaccination elicited immune responses in 93.3% of patients.

With respect to this clone: Its antigen is undetermined.

CDR1 is MGHRA, CDR2 YSYEKL, per germline. The CDR3 has 18 amino acids. The V and J ends lost 0 bases and 1 base, in that order; junction bases with no gene match: 8. The sample's time point: week 5, during vaccination. Vaccination used 300 ug of mutant IDH1 20-mer peptide per dose, with topical imiquimod. New WHO grade 3 or 4 IDH1-mutant, ATRX-lost astrocytomas were present in all donors. The table came from immunoSEQ multiplex PCR; TCRdb's copy has only in-frame clones and leaves some out. The sample has over 45,000 clones, about 80% seen once; the top ten hold 3% to 4%. Material: PBMCs, obtained from a glioma patient whose treatment included an IDH1 peptide vaccine. This clonotype was sampled from a young man with glioma. V gene TRBV4-1 combines with J gene TRBJ2-1, with 8 bases that match TRBD2. The CDR3 loop reads CASSQEGGGFISYNEQFF. CDR3 DNA: TGCGCCAGCAGCCAAGAAGGCGGGGGGTTTATTTCCTACAATGAGCAGTTCTTC.